One TCR beta chain is described in this entry. The V end lost 0 bases, the J end lost 4 bases, and 9 bases lay between the germline ends. CDR3 length equals 14 residues. Germline V gene sequence: CDR1 MNHEY, CDR2 SMNVEV (reference sequence). Measured with immunoSEQ multiplex PCR; TCRdb has only the in-frame clones, and not every one. The repertoire includes roughly 290,000 clones, roughly 90% of them detected once, and 9.5% to 15% sits in the top ten. These data come from a study of blood T cell repertoires in COVID-19. The chain uses TRBV27 and TRBJ1-2; D call uncertain. The sample consisted of peripheral blood. The receptor's source is a woman between 55 and 75 years old with acute or convalescent COVID-19. This CDR3 reads CASSLSDGSYGYTF. CDR3 nucleotides: TGTGCCAGCAGTTTATCAGATGGGAGCTATGGCTACACCTTC.